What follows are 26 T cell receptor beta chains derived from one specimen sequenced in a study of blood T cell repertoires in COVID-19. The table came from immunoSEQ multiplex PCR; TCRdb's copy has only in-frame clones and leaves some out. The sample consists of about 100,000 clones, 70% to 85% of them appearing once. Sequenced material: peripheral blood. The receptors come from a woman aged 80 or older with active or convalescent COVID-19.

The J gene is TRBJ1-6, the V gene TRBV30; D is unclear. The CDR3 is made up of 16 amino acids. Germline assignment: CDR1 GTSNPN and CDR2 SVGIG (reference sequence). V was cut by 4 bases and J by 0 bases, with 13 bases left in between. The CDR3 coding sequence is TGTGCCTGGACCCTCCGAGGTAGCTCCTATAATTCACCCCTCCACTTT. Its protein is CAWTLRGSSYNSPLHF.

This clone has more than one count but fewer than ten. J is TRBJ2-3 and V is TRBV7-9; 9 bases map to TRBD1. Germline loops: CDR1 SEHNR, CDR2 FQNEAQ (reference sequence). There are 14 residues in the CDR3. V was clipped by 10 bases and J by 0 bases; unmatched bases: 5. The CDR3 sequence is CATTGTGSTDTQYF. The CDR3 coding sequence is TGTGCCACCACCGGGACAGGGAGCACAGATACGCAGTATTTT.

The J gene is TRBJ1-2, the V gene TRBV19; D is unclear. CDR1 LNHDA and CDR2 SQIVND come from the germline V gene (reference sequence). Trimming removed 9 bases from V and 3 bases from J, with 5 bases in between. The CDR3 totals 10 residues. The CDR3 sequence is CASRDYGYTF. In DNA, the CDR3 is TGTGCCAGCCGGGACTATGGCTACACCTTC.

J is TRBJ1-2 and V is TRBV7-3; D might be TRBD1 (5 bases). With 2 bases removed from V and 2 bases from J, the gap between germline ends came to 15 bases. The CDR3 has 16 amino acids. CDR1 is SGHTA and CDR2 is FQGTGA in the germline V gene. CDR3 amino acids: CASSLGDSLENYGYTF. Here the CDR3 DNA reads TGTGCCAGCAGCTTAGGCGACAGCCTTGAAAACTATGGCTACACCTTC.

CDR3 nucleotides: TGCGCCAGCAGCTTGGTGGCGGGGGCGGGATCACCCCTCCACTTT. As protein: CASSLVAGAGSPLHF. This rearrangement joins TRBV5-1 to TRBJ1-6, with D possibly TRBD1 on 6 matching bases. In germline, CDR1 is SGHRS, CDR2 YFSETQ. V was pared by 0 bases and J by 10 bases, with 14 bases between. The CDR3 is 15 residues long.

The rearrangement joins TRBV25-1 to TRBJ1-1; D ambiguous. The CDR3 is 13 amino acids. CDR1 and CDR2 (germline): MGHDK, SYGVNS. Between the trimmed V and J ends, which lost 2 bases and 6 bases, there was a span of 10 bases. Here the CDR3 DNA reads TGTGCCAGCAGTGAAGAGGGCCAAGCTGAAGCTTTCTTT. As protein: CASSEEGQAEAFF.

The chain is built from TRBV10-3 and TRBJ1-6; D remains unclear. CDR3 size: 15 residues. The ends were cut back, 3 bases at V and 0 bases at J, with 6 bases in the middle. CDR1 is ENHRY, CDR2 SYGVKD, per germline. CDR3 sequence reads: CAISEESSYNSPLHF. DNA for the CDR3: TGTGCCATCAGTGAAGAGAGCTCCTATAATTCACCCCTCCACTTT.

CDR3 in DNA: TGTGCCAGCAACGAAAGGGGCCTAGATGCCGGCTACACCTTC. Protein sequence: CASNERGLDAGYTF. The chain couples TRBV2 to TRBJ1-2; TRBD1 is a possible D gene (5 bases). V lost 7 bases, J lost 8 bases, and 20 bases lay in between. The CDR3 runs 14 residues. Germline V gene data show CDR1 as SNHLY and CDR2 as FYNNEI.

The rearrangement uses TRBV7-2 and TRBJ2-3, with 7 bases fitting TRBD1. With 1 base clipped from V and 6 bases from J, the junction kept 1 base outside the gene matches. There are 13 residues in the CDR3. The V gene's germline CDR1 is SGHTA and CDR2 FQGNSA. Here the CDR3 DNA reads TGTGCCAGCAGCTTAGACAGGGGTGATACGCAGTATTTT. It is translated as CASSLDRGDTQYF.

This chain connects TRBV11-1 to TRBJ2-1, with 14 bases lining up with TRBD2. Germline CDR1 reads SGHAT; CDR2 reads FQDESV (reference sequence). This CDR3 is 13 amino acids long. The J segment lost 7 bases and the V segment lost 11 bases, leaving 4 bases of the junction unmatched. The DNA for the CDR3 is TGTGCCGGCGGGACTAGCGGGAGTAATGAGCAGTTCTTC. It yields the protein CAGGTSGSNEQFF.

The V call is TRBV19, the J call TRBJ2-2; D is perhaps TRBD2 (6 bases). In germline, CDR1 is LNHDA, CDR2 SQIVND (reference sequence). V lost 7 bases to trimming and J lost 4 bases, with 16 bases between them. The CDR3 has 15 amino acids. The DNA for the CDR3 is TGTGCCAGTATTAGCCAGCGGGCTGGCACCGGGGAGCTGTTTTTT. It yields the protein CASISQRAGTGELFF.

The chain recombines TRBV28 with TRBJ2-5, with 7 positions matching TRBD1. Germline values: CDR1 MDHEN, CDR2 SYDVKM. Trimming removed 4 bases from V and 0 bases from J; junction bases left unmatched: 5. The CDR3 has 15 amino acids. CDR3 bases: TGTGCCAGCAGTTCCGGGGACAGATACCAAGAGACCCAGTACTTC. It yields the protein CASSSGDRYQETQYF.

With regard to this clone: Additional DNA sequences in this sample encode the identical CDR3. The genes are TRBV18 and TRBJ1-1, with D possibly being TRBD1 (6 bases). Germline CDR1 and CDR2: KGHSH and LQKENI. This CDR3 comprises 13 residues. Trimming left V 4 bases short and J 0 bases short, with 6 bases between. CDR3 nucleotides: TGTGCCAGCTCACGGGACATGAACACTGAAGCTTTCTTT. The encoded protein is CASSRDMNTEAFF.

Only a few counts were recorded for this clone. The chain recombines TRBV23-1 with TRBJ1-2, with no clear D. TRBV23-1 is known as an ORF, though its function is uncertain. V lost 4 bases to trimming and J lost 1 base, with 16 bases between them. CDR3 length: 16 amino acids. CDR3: CASSRAFRGFNYGYTF. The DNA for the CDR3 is TGCGCCAGCAGTCGGGCATTCCGGGGTTTTAACTATGGCTACACCTTC.

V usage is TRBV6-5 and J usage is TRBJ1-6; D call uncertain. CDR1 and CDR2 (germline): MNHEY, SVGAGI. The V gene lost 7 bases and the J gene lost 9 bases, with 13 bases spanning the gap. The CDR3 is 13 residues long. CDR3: CASIGETPSPLHF. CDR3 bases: TGTGCCAGCATAGGAGAGACTCCTTCACCCCTCCACTTT.

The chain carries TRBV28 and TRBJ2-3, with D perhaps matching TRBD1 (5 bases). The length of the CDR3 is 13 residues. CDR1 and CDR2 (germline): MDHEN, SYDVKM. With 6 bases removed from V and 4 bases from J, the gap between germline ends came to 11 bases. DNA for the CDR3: TGTGCCAGCAGCCAAAGACAGCCAGATACGCAGTATTTT. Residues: CASSQRQPDTQYF.

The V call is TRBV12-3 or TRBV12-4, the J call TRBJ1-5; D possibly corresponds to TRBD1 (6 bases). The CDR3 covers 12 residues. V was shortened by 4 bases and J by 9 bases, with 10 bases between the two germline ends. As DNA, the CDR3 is TGTGCCAGCAGTTACCGAGGGGGGCCCCAGCATTTT. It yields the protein CASSYRGGPQHF.

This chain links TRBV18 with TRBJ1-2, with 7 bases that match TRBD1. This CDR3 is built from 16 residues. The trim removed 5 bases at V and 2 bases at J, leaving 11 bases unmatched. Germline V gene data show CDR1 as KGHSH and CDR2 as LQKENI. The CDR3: CASSTVTGQSNYGYTF. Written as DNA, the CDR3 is TGTGCCAGCTCAACGGTGACAGGGCAATCGAACTATGGCTACACCTTC.

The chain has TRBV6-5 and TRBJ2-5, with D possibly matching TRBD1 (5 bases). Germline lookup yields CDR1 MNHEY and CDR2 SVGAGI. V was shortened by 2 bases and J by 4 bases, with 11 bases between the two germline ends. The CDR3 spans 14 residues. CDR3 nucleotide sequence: TGTGCCAGCAGTTACGGGCCAGGGCGAGAGACCCAGTACTTC. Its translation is CASSYGPGRETQYF.

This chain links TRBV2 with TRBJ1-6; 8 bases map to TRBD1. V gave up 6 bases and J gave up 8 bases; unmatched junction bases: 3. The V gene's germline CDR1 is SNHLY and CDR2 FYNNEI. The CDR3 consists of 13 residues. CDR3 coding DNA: TGTGCCAGCAGAGGACAGGGCGATTCACCCCTCCACTTT. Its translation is CASRGQGDSPLHF.

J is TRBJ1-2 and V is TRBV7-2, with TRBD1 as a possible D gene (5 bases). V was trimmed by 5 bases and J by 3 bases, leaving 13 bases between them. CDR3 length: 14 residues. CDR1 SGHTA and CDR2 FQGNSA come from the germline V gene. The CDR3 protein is CASSARTKDYGYTF. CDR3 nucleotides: TGTGCCAGCAGCGCCCGGACAAAAGACTATGGCTACACCTTC.

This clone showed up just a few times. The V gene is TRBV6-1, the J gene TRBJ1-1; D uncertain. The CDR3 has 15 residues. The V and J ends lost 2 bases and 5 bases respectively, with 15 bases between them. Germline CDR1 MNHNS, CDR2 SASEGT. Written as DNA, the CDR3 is TGTGCCAGCAGTGAAAACGTGCATGTGAGGACTGAAGCTTTCTTT. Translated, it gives CASSENVHVRTEAFF.

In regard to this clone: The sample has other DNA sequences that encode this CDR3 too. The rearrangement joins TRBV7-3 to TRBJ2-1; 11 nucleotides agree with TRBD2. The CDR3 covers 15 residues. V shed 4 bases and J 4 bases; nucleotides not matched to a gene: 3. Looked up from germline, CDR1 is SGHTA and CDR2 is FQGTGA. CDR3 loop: CASSSGTSGYNEQFF. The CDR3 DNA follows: TGTGCCAGCAGCTCAGGGACTAGCGGATACAATGAGCAGTTCTTC.

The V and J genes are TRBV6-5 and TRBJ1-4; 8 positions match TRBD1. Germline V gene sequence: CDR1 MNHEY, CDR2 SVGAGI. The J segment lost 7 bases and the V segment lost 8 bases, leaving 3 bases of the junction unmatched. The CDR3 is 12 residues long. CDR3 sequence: CASRDRSEKLFF. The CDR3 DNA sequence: TGTGCCAGCCGGGACAGGAGTGAAAAACTGTTTTTT.

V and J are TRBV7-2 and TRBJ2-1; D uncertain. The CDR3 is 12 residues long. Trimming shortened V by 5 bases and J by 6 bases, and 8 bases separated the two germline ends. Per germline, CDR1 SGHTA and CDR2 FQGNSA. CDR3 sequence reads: CASSNQVNEQFF. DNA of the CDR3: TGTGCCAGCAGCAACCAGGTCAATGAGCAGTTCTTC.

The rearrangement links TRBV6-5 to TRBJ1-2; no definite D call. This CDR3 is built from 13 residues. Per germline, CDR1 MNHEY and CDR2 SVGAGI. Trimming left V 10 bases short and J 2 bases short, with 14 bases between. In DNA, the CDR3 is TGTGCCACACAGATAAATTTCAACTATGGCTACACCTTC. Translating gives CATQINFNYGYTF.